A selection of T cell receptor beta chains follows, all from one sample in a study of blood T cell repertoires in COVID-19. Profiled with immunoSEQ multiplex PCR; TCRdb holds only in-frame clones, not every one. The sample includes fewer than 350,000 clones, 86% of them seen just once. Specimen: peripheral blood. These receptor sequences come from a woman in her twenties or thirties with COVID-19, enrolled during active disease. Both conserved end residues are part of each CDR3. D genes are given only for firm matches. The size of a clone is reported for some rows only, either as once, few or many, or as a class for expanded clones.

NA	few	TRBV5-1	TRBJ2-7	TGCGCCAGCAGCTTGGGGACTTACTACGAGCAGTACTTC	CASSLGTYYEQYF
NA	NA	TRBV19	TRBJ2-7	TGTGCCAGTAGTACTACAGTCTCCTACGAGCAGTACTTC	CASSTTVSYEQYF
NA	NA	TRBV18	TRBJ1-2	TGTGCCAGCTCACCGTCCGGCCCGGGAGGCTATGGCTACACCTTC	CASSPSGPGGYGYTF
NA	NA	TRBV5-1	TRBJ2-5	TGCGCCAGCAGGAGGGCGGAGCAAGAGACCCAGTACTTC	CASRRAEQETQYF
TRBD1	NA	TRBV6-1	TRBJ1-1	TGTGCCAGCAGTGAGGCAGGGGGCGTTGAAACTTTCTTT	CASSEAGGVETFF
TRBD2	once	TRBV3-1/TRBV3-2	TRBJ2-5	TGTGCCAGCAGCCAAGACCTAGCGGGGGGCGGAAAGACCCAGTACTTC	CASSQDLAGGGKTQYF
NA	NA	TRBV11-2	TRBJ2-1	TGTGCCAGCAGCTTAGATCGGGGTAGGCAGTTCTTC	CASSLDRGRQFF
TRBD2	NA	TRBV29-1	TRBJ2-5	TGCAGCGTCAATAGCGGGGGGGAAGAGACCCAGTACTTC	CSVNSGGEETQYF
NA	once	TRBV5-1	TRBJ1-1	TGCGCCAGCAGCTCACAACCAGGGCCAACTGAAGCTTTCTTT	CASSSQPGPTEAFF
NA	NA	TRBV5-8	TRBJ2-3	TGTGCCAGCAGCCTACCGGGACACGCGGTAAATTCACGGTATTTT	CASSLPGHAVNSRYF
TRBD2	NA	TRBV5-1	TRBJ2-3	TGCGCCAGCAGCTTGCCTAGCGGGGACACAGATACGCAGTATTTT	CASSLPSGDTDTQYF
TRBD2	NA	TRBV4-1	TRBJ2-1	TGCGCCAGCAGCCCCCAGACTAGCTTCCATGAGCAGTTCTTC	CASSPQTSFHEQFF
TRBD1	NA	TRBV19	TRBJ1-5	TGTGCCAGTCGGTACGGACAGGCGTTCAATCAGCCCCAGCATTTT	CASRYGQAFNQPQHF
NA	NA	TRBV9	TRBJ1-1	TGTGCCAGCAGCCCATGGACAAGGGGGAACACTGAAGCTTTCTTT	CASSPWTRGNTEAFF
NA	NA	TRBV6-1	TRBJ1-4	TGTGCCAGCAGTGAAAGAGGTGAGGGCTGGGAAAAACTGTTTTTT	CASSERGEGWEKLFF
NA	NA	TRBV24-1	TRBJ2-1	TGTGCCACCAGTGATTTGTCGAGAAATGAGCAGTTCTTC	CATSDLSRNEQFF
NA	NA	TRBV2	TRBJ2-7	TGTGCCAGCAGTGAGGGGAGGGGGGACTCCTACGAGCAGTACTTC	CASSEGRGDSYEQYF
NA	NA	TRBV4-2	TRBJ1-5	TGTGCCAGCAGCCAAGGTCACAGGATCAATCAGCCCCAGCATTTT	CASSQGHRINQPQHF
NA	NA	TRBV7-9	TRBJ1-5	TGTGCCAGCAGCTTAGTGTTAGGGGAGGAAAATCAGCCCCAGCATTTT	CASSLVLGEENQPQHF
NA	NA	TRBV5-1	TRBJ2-5	TGCGCCAGCAGCGATTCAGGTCTTCAAGAGACCCAGTACTTC	CASSDSGLQETQYF
TRBD1	once	TRBV5-5	TRBJ2-7	TGTGCCAGCAGCTTGGAACAGGGGGGCTCCTACGAGCAGTACTTC	CASSLEQGGSYEQYF
NA	NA	TRBV11-2	TRBJ2-2	TGTGCCAGCAGCTTCGACCCTAGCGCCGGGGAGCTGTTTTTT	CASSFDPSAGELFF
NA	NA	TRBV27	TRBJ1-1	TGTGCCAGCAGGCAAGGGGGGGCTAGGTCGGCTTTCTTT	CASRQGGARSAFF
NA	few	TRBV5-1	TRBJ1-1	TGCGCCAGCAGCTTGGTGGCCGGAGGACCCCCCGATCCCAATTTT	CASSLVAGGPPDPNF
TRBD1	NA	TRBV5-1	TRBJ1-5	TGCGCCAGCAGCTCGGGACAGGGTGGCCAGCCCCAGCATTTT	CASSSGQGGQPQHF
NA	NA	TRBV15	TRBJ1-2	TGTGCCACCAGCAGAGATAAGGCAGGGCAGGACTATGGCTACACCTTC	CATSRDKAGQDYGYTF
NA	NA	TRBV3-1/TRBV3-2	TRBJ1-6	TGTGCCAGCAGCCAAGAAATTCAGGGACCCCTCCACTTT	CASSQEIQGPLHF
NA	NA	TRBV29-1	TRBJ1-2	TGCAGCGCCCAGGGCGGGGACGCCACGCTCTATGGCTACACCTTC	CSAQGGDATLYGYTF
NA	NA	TRBV5-6	TRBJ1-3	TGTGCCAGCAGCTTGGCCGGACGGGGTGGTGGAAACACCATATATTTT	CASSLAGRGGGNTIYF
NA	NA	TRBV10-2	TRBJ1-2	TGCGCCAGCAGTGAGGGCGGGGGGGGATTCTATGGCTACACCTTC	CASSEGGGGFYGYTF
TRBD1	NA	TRBV9	TRBJ1-2	TGTGCCAGCAGCGCGGCCTTCGGGACAGGCTTGGGCTACACCTTC	CASSAAFGTGLGYTF
TRBD1	NA	TRBV7-9	TRBJ1-2	TGTGCCAGCAGCTTAGGGCGATCAGGGGGGACCCAATATGGCTACACCTTC	CASSLGRSGGTQYGYTF